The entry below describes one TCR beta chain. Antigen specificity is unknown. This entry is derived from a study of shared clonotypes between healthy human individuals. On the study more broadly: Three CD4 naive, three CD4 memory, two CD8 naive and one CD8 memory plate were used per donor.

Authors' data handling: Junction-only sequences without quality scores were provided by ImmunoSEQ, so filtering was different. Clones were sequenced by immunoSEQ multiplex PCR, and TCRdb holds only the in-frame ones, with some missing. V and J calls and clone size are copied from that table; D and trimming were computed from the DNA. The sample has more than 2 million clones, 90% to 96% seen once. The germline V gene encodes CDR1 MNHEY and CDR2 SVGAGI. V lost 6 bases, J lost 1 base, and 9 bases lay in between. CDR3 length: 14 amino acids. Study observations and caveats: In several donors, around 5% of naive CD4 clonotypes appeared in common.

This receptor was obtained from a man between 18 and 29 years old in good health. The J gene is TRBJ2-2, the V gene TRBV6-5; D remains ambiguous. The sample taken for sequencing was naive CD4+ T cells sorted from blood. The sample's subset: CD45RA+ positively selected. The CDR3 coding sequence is TGTGCCAGCAGGCGAATGAAGAACACCGGGGAGCTGTTTTTT. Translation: CASRRMKNTGELFF.